This TCR beta chain appears in the sequencing data of a study of blood T cell repertoires in COVID-19. Study-wide background: The samples span acute and convalescent COVID-19 from the United States, Italy and Spain. PBMCs, B-cell-depleted T cells, or T cells provided the cDNA or gDNA that made up the material.

Germline assignment: CDR1 GTSNPN and CDR2 SVGIG (reference sequence). The CDR3 sequence is 13 residues long. V dropped 1 base and J dropped 9 bases, with 10 bases sitting between them. In the original processing: Using reference gene primer amplification, nucleated cell counts were estimated. Produced via immunoSEQ multiplex PCR; TCRdb's table is partial and in-frame only. V and J calls and clone size are as listed in that table; D and trimming were resolved from the DNA. The sample has fewer than 250,000 clones, 65% to 90% seen once; the top ten hold 4% to 4.5%. This sequence joins TRBV30 and TRBJ1-6; D possibly corresponds to TRBD1 (5 bases). This clonotype originated in a man between 50 and 59 years old with acute or convalescent COVID-19. Sequences were obtained from peripheral blood. The CDR3 spells CAWSDGGSSPLHF. The CDR3 DNA sequence: TGTGCCTGGAGTGACGGGGGATCTTCACCCCTCCACTTT.